This TCR beta chain was sequenced for a study of T-cell memory formation after mild COVID-19 (dated by TCRdb to 2020 to 2022). For context, the study as a whole: TCR sequence clusters from the two donors were found to be largely donor specific. Two young, previously healthy adult volunteers made up the cohort, one male and one female. In a couple of donors, T-cell clones that expanded and contracted after mild COVID-19 were tracked by sequencing TCRalpha and TCRbeta repertoires over time.

Results and caveats for the whole study, not just this receptor: The study covered only a couple of mild cases, and larger cohorts including severe cases with pre-infection samples were considered necessary. Some responding clones were detected in pre-infection memory, which suggested that pre-existing cross-reactive memory T cells had joined the SARS-CoV-2 response. Contracting CD4+ clones turned up mainly in the CM and EM memory subsets, whereas EMRA was where CD8+ clones were enriched. From day 15 to 85, contracting clones showed balanced CD4/CD8 phenotypes, whereas a second wave of clones that expanded from day 15 to 37 leaned towards CD4+. Whether the second-wave clones peaking on day 37 were SARS-CoV-2 specific was not confirmed.

TCRdb names Illumina NovaSeq 6000 as the instrument used. TCRalpha and TCRbeta cDNA libraries were built by 5'RACE with constant-segment primers, adding sample barcodes and unique molecular identifiers. Trizol reagent was used to extract RNA from every sample. Library amplification was performed in two PCR steps, and a second sample barcode and Illumina TruSeq adapters were introduced in the second step. Sequencing of libraries was performed on an Illumina NovaSeq with 2 x 150 bp paired-end reads. Concerning the study's data processing: The reads were demultiplexed and collapsed into UMI-guided consensus sequences using migec v1.2.7. Using mixcr v2.1.11, the UMI consensuses were aligned to TRA and TRB V and J templates and assembled into clonotypes. A clonotype was counted as expanded or contracted only if both edgeR and NoisET called the change significant, with noise models trained on biological replicates. For edgeR calls, the cutoffs were a false discovery rate-adjusted p below 0.01 and a log2 fold-change threshold of 1. PCA with hierarchical clustering of max-normalized trajectories of the 1000 most abundant clonotypes was used as exploratory dynamics analysis. Separately sequenced CD4+ and CD8+ repertoires were used to assign a CD4 or CD8 phenotype to each responding clone. TCRdb handled the public reads itself, with Q25 trimming in fastp and clone calling in MiXCR, and kept productive beta chains. Rows are combined by CDR3 protein, so each entry shows the most common genes and DNA. TCRdb, rather than the study authors, made the V and J calls. The sample table shows 90,000 to 120,000 distinct CDR3 sequences, and approximately 14% are seen once. The top ten clones comprise about 39% of the sample.

About this clonotype: Its recognized antigen is unknown. Base qualities are not at hand, and no much larger clone is one base apart.

Ficoll-Paque density gradient centrifugation was used to isolate PBMCs. The sequenced sample consisted of PBMCs or a T cell subset sorted from them (not recorded which). The receptor was isolated from a young man who had mild COVID-19 (a few samples of this study predate the infection). The sample titles of this study are shuffled in the database, so cell type and time point are left out; the donor was told from shared clones.

The nucleotides are TGTGCCATCAGTGACGGAGTGAATGAGCAGTTCTTC. It translates to CAISDGVNEQFF. This sequence uses TRBV10-3 and TRBJ2-1, with the D gene not confidently named. The CDR3 numbers 12 residues from cysteine through phenylalanine. Only the CDR3 DNA stays, 36 bases, in frame from base 1. V is cut by 3 bases and J by 7 bases, and the space between the germline ends is 7 bases. Reading the germline V gene gives CDR1 ENHRY and CDR2 SYGVKD.